This TCR beta chain was captured by sequencing in a study of blood T cell repertoires in COVID-19. Study-wide context: COVID-19 samples from acute and convalescent phases originated in the United States, Italy and Spain.

In the original workflow: Quantification of nucleated cells was approximated via reference gene primer amplification. Assay: immunoSEQ multiplex PCR; the TCRdb copy retains only in-frame clones and omits some. That table gives V, J and clone size, and the DNA gave D and trimming. Of about 150,000 clones in the sample, roughly nine tenths were seen once. Sequenced sample: peripheral blood. The clonotype originates from a woman in her 70s with acute or convalescent COVID-19.

The CDR3 reads CASSLGRPLTGGKLFF. The CDR3 DNA reads TGTGCCAGCAGCTTAGGTCGCCCACTGACAGGGGGAAAACTGTTTTTT. The chain combines TRBV7-2 with TRBJ1-4; 9 bases fit TRBD1. Germline V gives CDR1 SGHTA, CDR2 FQGNSA. The CDR3 is 16 residues long. V shed 1 base, J shed 10 bases, and the junction held 10 bases outside the gene matches.